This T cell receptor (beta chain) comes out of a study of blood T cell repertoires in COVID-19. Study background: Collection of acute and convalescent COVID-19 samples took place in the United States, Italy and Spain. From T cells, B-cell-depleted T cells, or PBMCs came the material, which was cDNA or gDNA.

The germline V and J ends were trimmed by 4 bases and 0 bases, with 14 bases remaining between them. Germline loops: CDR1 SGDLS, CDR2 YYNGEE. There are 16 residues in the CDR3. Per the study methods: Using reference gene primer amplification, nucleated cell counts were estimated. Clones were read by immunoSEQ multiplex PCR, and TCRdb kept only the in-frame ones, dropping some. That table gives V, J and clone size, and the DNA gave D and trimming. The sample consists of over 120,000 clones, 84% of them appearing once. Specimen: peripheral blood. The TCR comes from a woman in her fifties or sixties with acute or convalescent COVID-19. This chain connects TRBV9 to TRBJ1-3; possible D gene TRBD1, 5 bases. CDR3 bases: TGTGCCAGCAGCCGGGGGAGGTGGGACTCTGGAAACACCATATATTTT. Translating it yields CASSRGRWDSGNTIYF. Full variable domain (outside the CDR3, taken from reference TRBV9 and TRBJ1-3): DSGVTQTPKHLITATGQRVTLRCSPRSGDLSVYWYQQSLDQGLQFLIQYYNGEERAKGNILERFSAQQFPDLHSELNLSSLELGDSALYFCASSRGRWDSGNTIYFGEGSWLTVV.